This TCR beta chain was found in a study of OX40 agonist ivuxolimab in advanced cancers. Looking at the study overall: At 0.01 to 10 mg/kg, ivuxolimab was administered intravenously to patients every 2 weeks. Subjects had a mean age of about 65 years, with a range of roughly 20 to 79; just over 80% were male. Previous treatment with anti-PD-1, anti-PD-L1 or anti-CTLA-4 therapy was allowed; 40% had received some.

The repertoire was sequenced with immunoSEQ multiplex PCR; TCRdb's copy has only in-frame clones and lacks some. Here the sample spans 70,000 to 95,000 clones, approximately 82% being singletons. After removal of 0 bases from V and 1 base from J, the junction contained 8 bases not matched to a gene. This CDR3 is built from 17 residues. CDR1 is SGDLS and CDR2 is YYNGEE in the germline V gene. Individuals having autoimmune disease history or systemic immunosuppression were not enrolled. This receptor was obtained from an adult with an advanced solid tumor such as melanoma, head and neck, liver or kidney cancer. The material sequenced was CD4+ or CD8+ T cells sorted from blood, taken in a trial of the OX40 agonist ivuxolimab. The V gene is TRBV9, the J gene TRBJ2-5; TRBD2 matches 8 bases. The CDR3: CASSVAVGGGIQETQYF. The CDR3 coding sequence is TGTGCCAGCAGCGTAGCCGTCGGGGGGGGTATCCAAGAGACCCAGTACTTC.